The T cell receptor beta chain under discussion was sequenced for a study of shared clonotypes between healthy human individuals. Study-wide context: Donors were two women and a few men aged 18 to 49. Study outcomes and limitations: Sampling used blood alone; tissue repertoires probably differ.

The CDR3 spans 16 residues. CDR1 is MDHEN, CDR2 SYDVKM, per germline. With V trimmed by 10 bases and J by 3 bases, 9 bases remained unmatched. CD4+ cells yielded CD45RA+ naive and CD45RA-negative memory subsets. Sequencing was performed with immunoSEQ multiplex PCR; in TCRdb, only in-frame clones are kept and a portion is missing. Here the sample spans approximately 330,000 clones, around four fifths being singletons. As concerns this clone: Its antigen is as yet unknown.

J is TRBJ2-2 and V is TRBV28; TRBD2 matches 12 bases. This clonotype originated in a young man in good health. The sample was memory CD4+ T cells sorted from blood. The subset here: CD45RA-negative fraction. The CDR3 nucleotides read TGTGCCACCTGGACTAGCGGGATTTCTTACACCGGGGAGCTGTTTTTT. Amino acid sequence: CATWTSGISYTGELFF.